These 25 T cell receptor beta chains came from one sample sequenced in a study of cytomegalovirus exposure and HLA in healthy donors. PCR amplification relied on 60 Vbeta primers (plus 13 Jbeta primers). Sequencing used immunoSEQ multiplex PCR; TCRdb keeps in-frame clones, though not all of them. The profile shows more than 95,000 clones, around 80% of them singletons. Material: PBMCs. The origin of the receptors is a man aged 25 to 40 in good health and CMV-seropositive.

This clone was observed once. V usage is TRBV1 and J usage is TRBJ2-1; the DNA was not used to check the table's D call, TRBD2. TRBV1 is a known pseudogene. The CDR3 extends over 15 amino acids. The CDR3 DNA follows: TGCACCAGCAGCCACGTCGGGTTTGCCCGCAATGAGCAGTTCTTC. Amino acids: CTSSHVGFARNEQFF.

This rearrangement joins TRBV28 to TRBJ2-5; unclear D gene. Germline values: CDR1 MDHEN, CDR2 SYDVKM. The CDR3 contains 14 residues. The V end was cut by 7 bases, the J end by 0 bases, with 12 bases between. The CDR3 sequence is CASTPGLYQETQYF. CDR3 DNA: TGTGCCAGCACCCCAGGTCTATACCAAGAGACCCAGTACTTC.

This chain links TRBV21-1 with TRBJ1-3. TRBV21-1 counts as a pseudogene. The CDR3 consists of 22 residues. The CDR3 protein is CASSKYNLQRWGGQLSGNTIYF. The CDR3 region has the DNA TGTGCCAGCAGCAAGTATAACTTACAGCGCTGGGGAGGCCAACTCTCTGGAAACACCATATATTTT.

CDR3 DNA: TGTGCCAGCTCACCCAACAGGGATAATCAGCCCCAGCATTTT. This encodes CASSPNRDNQPQHF. The rearrangement joins TRBV18 to TRBJ1-5; weak D call: TRBD1 (6 bases). Looked up from germline, CDR1 is KGHSH and CDR2 is LQKENI. CDR3 length: 14 amino acids. Trimming cost V 3 bases and J 4 bases, with 10 bases left between them. Full variable domain (remainder filled in from reference TRBV18 and TRBJ1-5): NAGVMQNPRHLVRRRGQEARLRCSPMKGHSHVYWYRQLPEEGLKFMVYLQKENIIDESGMPKERFSAEFPKEGPSILRIQQVVRGDSAAYFCASSPNRDNQPQHFGDGTRLSIL.

This chain connects TRBV21-1 to TRBJ2-7; no check of the table's D call, TRBD2, against the DNA was made. TRBV21-1 is a pseudogene segment. CDR3 length: 16 amino acids. In nucleotides, the CDR3 is TGTGCCAGCAGCCTTCGGGGGGCACAGGGTTTGGGGGAGCAGTACTTC. Its protein product is CASSLRGAQGLGEQYF.

J is TRBJ2-7 and V is TRBV27; 8 bases match TRBD2. After removal of 3 bases from V and 5 bases from J, the junction contained 6 bases not matched to a gene. The germline V gene encodes CDR1 MNHEY and CDR2 SMNVEV (reference sequence). This CDR3 spans 14 amino acids. The CDR3 protein is CASSFWTSRHEQYF. CDR3 nucleotide sequence: TGTGCCAGCAGTTTCTGGACTAGCCGTCACGAGCAGTACTTC.

This rearrangement joins TRBV13 to TRBJ2-7; D gene ambiguous. The V end lost 5 bases, the J end lost 0 bases, and 11 bases lay between the germline ends. Germline V CDR1 and CDR2: PRHDT, FYEKMQ (reference sequence). The CDR3 has 14 amino acids. The CDR3 nucleotides read TGTGCCAGCAGCCCGTCCCCCTCCTCCTACGAGCAGTACTTC. Translated, it gives CASSPSPSSYEQYF. The full variable domain, in which reference TRBV13 and TRBJ2-7 provide the parts outside the CDR3, is AAGVIQSPRHLIKEKRETATLKCYPIPRHDTVYWYQQGPGQDPQFLISFYEKMQSDKGSIPDRFSAQQFSDYHSELNMSSLELGDSALYFCASSPSPSSYEQYFGPGTRLTVT.

This chain uses TRBV9 with TRBJ2-4; no clear D gene. This CDR3 spans 14 amino acids. Per germline, CDR1 SGDLS and CDR2 YYNGEE. V was pared by 0 bases and J by 6 bases, with 10 bases between. CDR3 sequence reads: CASSVGDSINIQYF. Written as DNA, the CDR3 is TGTGCCAGCAGCGTAGGTGATAGCATAAACATTCAGTACTTC.

The chain couples TRBV5-5 to TRBJ2-3; D ambiguous. Germline CDR1 and CDR2: SGHKS and YYEKEE (reference sequence). Trimming took 3 bases from V and 6 from J, leaving 5 bases between them. This CDR3 has 11 residues. The CDR3 region is CASSWADTQYF. CDR3 DNA: TGTGCCAGCAGCTGGGCGGATACGCAGTATTTT.

This clone turned up a few times. CDR3 region: CASSGTGGAGFSYGYTF. The CDR3 region has the DNA TGTGCCAGCAGCGGAACAGGGGGCGCCGGCTTCAGCTATGGCTACACCTTC. The chain combines TRBV9 with TRBJ1-2, with TRBD1 matching 9 bases. V dropped 3 bases and J dropped 4; count of bases not matched to a gene: 13. The length of the CDR3 is 17 residues. The V gene's germline CDR1 is SGDLS and CDR2 YYNGEE.

This chain joins TRBV27 and TRBJ1-1; 10 nucleotides align to TRBD1. The V gene's germline CDR1 is MNHEY and CDR2 SMNVEV (reference sequence). There are 14 residues in the CDR3. With 6 bases clipped from V and 3 bases from J, the junction kept 4 bases outside the gene matches. The CDR3 sequence: CASRTTGGYTEAFF. The CDR3 DNA sequence: TGTGCCAGCAGGACGACAGGGGGCTACACTGAAGCTTTCTTT.

This sequence joins TRBV9 and TRBJ2-1, with TRBD1 matching over 7 bases. Germline V gene data show CDR1 as SGDLS and CDR2 as YYNGEE. With 0 bases clipped from V and 1 base from J, the junction kept 10 bases outside the gene matches. This CDR3 has 18 amino acids. CDR3 sequence reads: CASSVDLLDRSSYNEQFF. The CDR3 DNA reads as TGTGCCAGCAGCGTAGACCTCTTGGACAGGAGTTCCTACAATGAGCAGTTCTTC.

J is TRBJ2-7 and V is TRBV27, with no clear D. The CDR3 length is 14 residues. Germline CDR1 is MNHEY and CDR2 is SMNVEV (reference sequence). V was cut by 0 bases and J by 0 bases, with 6 bases left in between. CDR3 DNA: TGTGCCAGCAGTTTATCACAGAGCTCCTACGAGCAGTACTTC. It encodes CASSLSQSSYEQYF.

The chain carries TRBV25-1 and TRBJ1-2, with D possibly matching TRBD1 (5 bases). Trimming left V 4 bases short and J 8 bases short, with 14 bases between. This CDR3 is 13 amino acids long. Germline V gene sequence: CDR1 MGHDK, CDR2 SYGVNS. The chain's CDR3 is CASSGAGGGGYTF. The CDR3, as DNA: TGTGCCAGCAGTGGGGCGGGGGGAGGAGGCTACACCTTC.

The chain couples TRBV28 to TRBJ2-7; TRBD2 might be the D (5 bases). Germline assignment: CDR1 MDHEN and CDR2 SYDVKM. This CDR3 is 14 amino acids long. V was pared by 4 bases and J by 2 bases, with 12 bases between. The CDR3 bases are TGTGCCAGCAGTTCGCCCAGCGGAACCTACGAGCAGTACTTC. Protein: CASSSPSGTYEQYF.

This chain uses TRBV29-1 with TRBJ1-2; 8 positions match TRBD1. This CDR3 region has 14 residues. Unmatched junction bases numbered 4, after V lost 0 bases and J lost 4 bases. The germline V gene encodes CDR1 SQVTM and CDR2 ANQGSEA. The CDR3 DNA follows: TGCAGCGTTGAAGATCCTGACAGGGGCTATGGCTACACCTTC. This encodes CSVEDPDRGYGYTF.

A few counts support this clone. The rearrangement uses TRBV5-5 and TRBJ2-5, with 8 positions matching TRBD1. Per germline, CDR1 SGHKS and CDR2 YYEKEE (reference sequence). This CDR3 has 14 amino acids. The V segment lost 4 bases and the J segment 5 bases; nucleotides outside the gene matches: 7. CDR3 in DNA: TGTGCCAGCAGCCCCGACAGGGGTAGGGAGACCCAGTACTTC. Translating gives CASSPDRGRETQYF.

V usage is TRBV4-1 and J usage is TRBJ2-2, with a tentative D call TRBD2 (5 bases). This CDR3 is built from 17 residues. Germline V lookup: CDR1 MGHRA, CDR2 YSYEKL. With 2 bases removed from V and 6 bases from J, the gap between germline ends came to 19 bases. CDR3 sequence (DNA): TGCGCCAGCAGCCAAAAACCCCATGGCCAGAGGGCCGGGGAGCTGTTTTTT. Translated, it gives CASSQKPHGQRAGELFF.

The gene calls are TRBV21-1 and TRBJ2-7; whether TRBD2, the table's D call, matches the DNA was not checked. TRBV21-1 is designated a pseudogene. The CDR3 has 16 residues. The CDR3, as DNA: TGTGCCAGCAGCAAAGAGGAAGCGGGAAGGGTCTACGAGCAGTACTTC. It encodes CASSKEEAGRVYEQYF.

The J gene is TRBJ2-1, the V gene TRBV5-6, with 7 positions matching TRBD2. J was trimmed by 7 bases and V by 0 bases; bases with no gene match: 4. Germline V lookup: CDR1 SGHDT, CDR2 YYEEEE. The CDR3 spans 14 residues. CDR3 sequence reads: CASSLVLAENEQFF. CDR3 bases: TGTGCCAGCAGCTTGGTTCTAGCGGAGAATGAGCAGTTCTTC.

This chain uses TRBV7-9 with TRBJ2-2, with D possibly matching TRBD2 (6 bases). This CDR3 comprises 16 residues. CDR1 and CDR2 from the germline V gene are SEHNR and FQNEAQ (reference sequence). Trimming pared 1 base from V and 7 bases from J, leaving 16 bases between. CDR3 loop: CASSLDLAQTGGELFF. The CDR3 DNA reads TGTGCCAGCAGCTTAGATCTAGCGCAAACGGGCGGGGAGCTGTTTTTT.

The chain is built from TRBV4-3 and TRBJ2-2, with 11 positions matching TRBD2. The CDR3 loop spans 16 amino acids. CDR1 is LGHNA and CDR2 is YSLEER in the germline V gene. After removal of 2 bases from V and 6 bases from J, the junction contained 5 bases not matched to a gene. The CDR3 bases are TGCGCCAGCAGCCAATATAGCGGGAGGGCTGCCGGGGAGCTGTTTTTT. This sequence encodes CASSQYSGRAAGELFF.

The V gene is TRBV5-6, the J gene TRBJ1-2; unclear D gene. This CDR3 has 12 amino acids. V was trimmed by 4 bases and J by 5 bases, leaving 9 bases between them. The germline V gene encodes CDR1 SGHDT and CDR2 YYEEEE. The CDR3 protein is CASSPDTYGYTF. CDR3 in DNA: TGTGCCAGCAGCCCCGACACGTATGGCTACACCTTC.

The chain links TRBV11-3 to TRBJ2-1; D remains ambiguous. V was cut by 3 bases and J by 6 bases, with 9 bases left in between. The CDR3 extends over 13 amino acids. The germline gives CDR1 SGHNT, CDR2 YENEEA. CDR3 residues: CASSLGPANEQFF. In DNA, the CDR3 is TGTGCCAGCAGCTTGGGCCCGGCCAATGAGCAGTTCTTC.

This chain uses TRBV5-1 with TRBJ2-5; TRBD2 is a possible D gene (6 bases). Germline V gene sequence: CDR1 SGHRS, CDR2 YFSETQ. This CDR3 comprises 15 residues. The V end lost 1 base, the J end lost 5 bases, and 15 bases lay between the germline ends. CDR3 residues: CASSLQAGSLETQYF. The CDR3 DNA reads TGCGCCAGCAGCTTGCAGGCGGGAAGTCTTGAGACCCAGTACTTC.